The clone carrying this T cell receptor beta chain was counted between two and nine times. Antigen: not known. The data originate from a study of beta chain features in type 1 diabetes. The wider study: Examination of sorted cells across all samples involved roughly 100 million cells. Notes on the study in general: Any HLA type influence on TCRB rearrangement was left unresolved here.

The study reverse transcribed the entire isolated RNA, so it sequenced expressed TCRB transcripts. Repertoires were generated with immunoSEQ multiplex PCR, while TCRdb's copy carries only in-frame clones and drops some. Of 810,000 or so clones listed, 15% to 20% were seen once; the top ten hold 0.023%. Sorted populations all had greater than 98% purity. Germline values: CDR1 SGHDN, CDR2 FVKESK. Trimming took 4 bases from V and 4 from J; bases not matched to a gene: 10. The CDR3 covers 15 residues. The gene calls are TRBV14 and TRBJ2-7; 7 bases align to TRBD1. This TCR was sampled from a woman under 30 in good health. The sample consisted of naive CD4+ T cells from blood. This CDR3 is CASSRGWTGGYEQYF. CDR3 nucleotides: TGTGCCAGCAGCCGTGGCTGGACAGGCGGGTACGAGCAGTACTTC.